This T cell receptor (beta chain) was recovered during a study of cytomegalovirus exposure and HLA in healthy donors. This CDR3 is built from 12 residues. Trimming cost V 3 bases and J 4 bases, with 10 bases left between them. The germline V gene has CDR1 GTSNPN and CDR2 SVGIG (reference sequence). In the PCR, 60 Vbeta and 13 Jbeta primers were used. Generated by immunoSEQ multiplex PCR, the TCRdb table keeps only in-frame clones and is missing some. The sample records 190,000 or so clones, about four fifths being singletons. This TCR came from a woman aged 50 to 65 in good health and CMV-seropositive. The rearrangement links TRBV30 to TRBJ2-7, with a possible D match to TRBD1 (6 bases). Sequenced input: PBMCs. The CDR3 protein is CAWRAGAYEQYF. The CDR3 DNA follows: TGTGCCTGGAGGGCAGGGGCGTACGAGCAGTACTTC.